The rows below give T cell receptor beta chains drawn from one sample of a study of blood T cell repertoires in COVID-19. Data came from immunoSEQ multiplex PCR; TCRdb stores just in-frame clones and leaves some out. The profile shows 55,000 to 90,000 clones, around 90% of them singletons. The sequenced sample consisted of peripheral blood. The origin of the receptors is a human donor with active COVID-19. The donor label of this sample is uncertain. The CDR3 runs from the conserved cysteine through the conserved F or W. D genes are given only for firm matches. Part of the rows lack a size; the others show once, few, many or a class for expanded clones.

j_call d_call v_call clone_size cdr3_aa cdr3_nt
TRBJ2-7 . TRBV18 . CASSPPAGDYEQYF TGTGCCAGCTCACCACCGGCCGGGGACTACGAGCAGTACTTC
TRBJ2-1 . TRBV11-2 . CASSLPGVSEQFF TGTGCCAGCAGCCTCCCGGGGGTAAGCGAGCAGTTCTTC
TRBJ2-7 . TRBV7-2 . CASSLGLGSYEQYF TGTGCCAGCAGCTTAGGGCTAGGTTCCTACGAGCAGTACTTC
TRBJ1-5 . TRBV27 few CASSPDQPQHF TGTGCCAGCAGTCCTGATCAGCCCCAGCATTTT
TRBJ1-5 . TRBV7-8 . CASSLSGNQPQHF TGTGCCAGCAGCTTATCCGGGAATCAGCCCCAGCATTTT
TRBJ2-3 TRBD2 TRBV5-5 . CASSSLAGDPDTQYF TGTGCCAGCAGCTCCCTAGCGGGAGACCCAGATACGCAGTATTTT
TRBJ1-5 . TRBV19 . CASSIQTGFNQPQHF TGTGCCAGTAGTATTCAGACAGGATTTAATCAGCCCCAGCATTTT
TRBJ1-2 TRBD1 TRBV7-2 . CASSLGTQGARGYTF TGTGCCAGCAGCTTAGGAACCCAGGGGGCGCGTGGCTACACCTTC
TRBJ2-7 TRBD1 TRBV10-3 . CAISAGTDYEQYF TGTGCCATCAGCGCCGGGACAGATTACGAGCAGTACTTC
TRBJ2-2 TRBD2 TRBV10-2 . CASASGRDTGELFF TGCGCCAGCGCTAGCGGGAGGGACACCGGGGAGCTGTTTTTT
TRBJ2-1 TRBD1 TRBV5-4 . CASSLDRGIYNEQFF TGTGCCAGCAGCCTAGACAGGGGGATATACAATGAGCAGTTCTTC
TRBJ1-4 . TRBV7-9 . CASSFPRGGTNEKLFF TGTGCCAGCAGCTTCCCCCGTGGGGGGACTAATGAAAAACTGTTTTTT
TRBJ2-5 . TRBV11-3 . CASSSPNEARRKSETQYF TGTGCCAGCAGCTCTCCTAACGAGGCCCGACGGAAATCAGAGACCCAGTACTTC
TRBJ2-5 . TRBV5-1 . CASSTALAQETQYF TGCGCCAGCAGCACAGCCCTAGCGCAAGAGACCCAGTACTTC
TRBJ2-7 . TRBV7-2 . CASSPPRSYEQYF TGTGCCAGCAGCCCCCCCCGCTCCTACGAGCAGTACTTC